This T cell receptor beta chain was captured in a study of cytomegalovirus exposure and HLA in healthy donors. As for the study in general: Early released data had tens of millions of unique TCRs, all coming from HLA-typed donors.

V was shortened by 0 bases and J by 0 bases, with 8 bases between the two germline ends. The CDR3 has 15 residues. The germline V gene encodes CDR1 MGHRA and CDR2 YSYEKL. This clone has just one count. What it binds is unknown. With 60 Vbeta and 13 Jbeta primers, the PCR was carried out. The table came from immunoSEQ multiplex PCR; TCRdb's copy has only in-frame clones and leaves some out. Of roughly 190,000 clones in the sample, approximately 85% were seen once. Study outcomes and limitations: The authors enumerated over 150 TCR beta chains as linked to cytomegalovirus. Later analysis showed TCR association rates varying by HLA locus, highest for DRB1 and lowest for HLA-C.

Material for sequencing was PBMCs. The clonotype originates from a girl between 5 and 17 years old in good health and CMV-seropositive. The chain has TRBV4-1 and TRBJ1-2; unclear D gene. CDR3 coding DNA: TGCGCCAGCAGCCAAGAGGCGGGAGCTAACTATGGCTACACCTTC. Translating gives CASSQEAGANYGYTF.